These 20 T cell receptor beta chains share one sample of origin, sequenced in a study of blood T cell repertoires in COVID-19. Method: immunoSEQ multiplex PCR; TCRdb's copy keeps in-frame clones and lacks some. The table shows around 250,000 clones, with 86% occurring only once. Sequencing was performed on peripheral blood. Receptor source: a woman aged 60-75 years who had recovered from COVID-19.

The chain is built from TRBV25-1 and TRBJ1-4; 7 bases map to TRBD1. After removal of 6 bases from V and 8 bases from J, the junction contained 12 bases not matched to a gene. The CDR3 extends over 15 amino acids. Germline loops: CDR1 MGHDK, CDR2 SYGVNS. The CDR3 region is CASSPRAGGSEKLFF. Written as DNA, the CDR3 is TGTGCCAGCAGCCCTCGGGCAGGGGGTAGCGAAAAACTGTTTTTT.

The chain employs TRBV24-1 and TRBJ2-3, with unresolved D. This CDR3 spans 14 amino acids. Germline lookup yields CDR1 KGHDR and CDR2 SFDVKD. V was shortened by 2 bases and J by 4 bases, with 9 bases between the two germline ends. In DNA form, the CDR3 reads TGTGCCACCAGTGATTCCCCCTTGTCAGATACGCAGTATTTT. Residues: CATSDSPLSDTQYF.

The chain couples TRBV24-1 to TRBJ2-1; the match to TRBD2 covers 10 bases. J lost 12 bases, V lost 5 bases, and 18 bases had no gene match. CDR3 length: 17 residues. The germline V gene encodes CDR1 KGHDR and CDR2 SFDVKD. The CDR3: CATSVRSGERGGPLQFF. The DNA of the CDR3 is TGTGCCACCAGTGTCCGTTCGGGAGAGCGGGGGGGCCCTTTGCAGTTCTTC.

The chain uses TRBV11-2 and TRBJ1-4; unclear D gene. The germline V gene has CDR1 SGHAT and CDR2 FQNNGV. This CDR3 spans 15 amino acids. Trimming shortened V by 5 bases and J by 1 base, and 11 bases separated the two germline ends. The CDR3 sequence is CASSPNEGTNEKLFF. CDR3 DNA: TGTGCCAGCAGCCCAAACGAGGGAACTAATGAAAAACTGTTTTTT.

This clone showed up just once. This chain links TRBV7-8 with TRBJ1-1; 8 bases agree with TRBD1. The CDR3 length is 17 residues. Trimming removed 5 bases from V and 0 bases from J; junction bases left unmatched: 11. The germline gives CDR1 SGHVS, CDR2 FQNEAQ. The CDR3 bases are TGTGCCAGCAGCCATCCATTGTCCAGGGGGCTGAACACTGAAGCTTTCTTT. Its translation: CASSHPLSRGLNTEAFF. The entire variable domain, with the rest obtained from reference TRBV7-8 and TRBJ1-1, is as follows: GAGVSQSPRYKVAKRGQDVALRCDPISGHVSLFWYQQALGQGPEFLTYFQNEAQLDKSGLPSDRFFAERPEGSVSTLKIQRTQQEDSAVYLCASSHPLSRGLNTEAFFGQGTRLTVV.

The V gene is TRBV4-2, the J gene TRBJ1-5; 10 bases map to TRBD1. Trimming at V came to 0 bases and at J to 6 bases, leaving 5 bases not matched to a gene. Germline lookup yields CDR1 LGHNA and CDR2 YNFKEQ. CDR3 length: 16 amino acids. The CDR3 coding sequence is TGTGCCAGCAGCCAAGACAGACAGGGGGCCGGTCAGCCCCAGCATTTT. Encoded protein: CASSQDRQGAGQPQHF.

This chain connects TRBV6-5 to TRBJ2-3; D uncertain. CDR1 MNHEY and CDR2 SVGAGI come from the germline V gene. The CDR3 is 14 amino acids. The ends were cut back, 8 bases at V and 0 bases at J, with 12 bases in the middle. DNA of the CDR3: TGTGCCAGCGTCCCCCTTTCTAGCACAGATACGCAGTATTTT. As protein: CASVPLSSTDTQYF.

The chain links TRBV7-3 to TRBJ1-4; 7 nucleotides match TRBD1. V lost 5 bases, J lost 15 bases, and 12 bases stayed unmatched. This CDR3 is built from 13 residues. CDR1 and CDR2 from the germline V gene are SGHTA and FQGTGA. CDR3 sequence reads: CASSPTPQGFLFF. In DNA, the CDR3 is TGTGCCAGCAGCCCTACTCCACAGGGGTTTTTGTTTTTT.

The V call is TRBV5-1, the J call TRBJ2-5, with TRBD2 identical over 10 bases. The germline V gene has CDR1 SGHRS and CDR2 YFSETQ. The CDR3 extends over 17 amino acids. J lost 5 bases, V lost 6 bases, and 16 bases had no gene match. This CDR3 is CASTHEASGSRGETQYF. CDR3 DNA sequence: TGCGCCAGCACCCACGAGGCTAGCGGGAGTCGGGGGGAGACCCAGTACTTC.

The chain joins TRBV5-1 to TRBJ1-4; TRBD1 might be the D (5 bases). Germline assignment: CDR1 SGHRS and CDR2 YFSETQ. The V and J ends lost 4 bases and 0 bases respectively, with 10 bases between them. The CDR3 consists of 15 residues. This CDR3 reads CASSGGDATNEKLFF. For the CDR3, the DNA is TGCGCCAGCAGCGGAGGGGATGCAACTAATGAAAAACTGTTTTTT.

This clone was found once. The genes are TRBV19 and TRBJ2-1; 13 bases line up with TRBD2. Trimming cost V 3 bases and J 8 bases; bases outside gene matches: 4. The CDR3 runs to 15 residues. The V gene's germline CDR1 is LNHDA and CDR2 SQIVND (reference sequence). CDR3 sequence: CASSMRTSGGDEQFF. The CDR3 nucleotides are TGTGCCAGTAGTATGAGGACTAGCGGGGGCGATGAGCAGTTCTTC.

Only one count was recorded for this clone. The V call is TRBV7-8, the J call TRBJ1-4; 10 bases map to TRBD1. This CDR3 is built from 15 residues. Germline CDR1 reads SGHVS; CDR2 reads FQNEAQ. V lost 1 base and J lost 8; bases outside the gene matches: 4. The CDR3 DNA sequence: TGTGCCAGCAGCTTAGGTGGGACAGGGGCGGAAAAACTGTTTTTT. As protein: CASSLGGTGAEKLFF.

The gene calls are TRBV27 and TRBJ2-1; D is tentatively TRBD1 or TRBD2 (9 bases each). CDR3 length: 17 amino acids. Germline values: CDR1 MNHEY, CDR2 SMNVEV (reference sequence). V was pared by 7 bases and J by 5 bases, with 24 bases between. This CDR3 reads CASTKNRGRGGDNEQFF. CDR3 sequence (DNA): TGTGCCAGCACCAAGAACAGGGGGCGCGGGGGGGACAATGAGCAGTTCTTC.

This clone was observed a handful of times. The chain is built from TRBV11-2 and TRBJ2-2; 8 bases match TRBD1. This CDR3 is built from 16 residues. V shed 4 bases and J 5 bases; nucleotides not matched to a gene: 9. Per the germline V gene, CDR1 is SGHAT and CDR2 is FQNNGV. The DNA for the CDR3 is TGTGCCAGCAGCTCCTGGGGCAGGGGGCGTACCGGGGAGCTGTTTTTT. Protein product: CASSSWGRGRTGELFF. Variable domain in full (rest from reference TRBV11-2 and TRBJ2-2): EAGVAQSPRYKIIEKRQSVAFWCNPISGHATLYWYQQILGQGPKLLIQFQNNGVVDDSQLPKDRFSAERLKGVDSTLKIQPAKLEDSAVYLCASSSWGRGRTGELFFGEGSRLTVL.

The gene calls are TRBV29-1 and TRBJ1-2; a possible D gene is TRBD1 (6 bases). The germline gives CDR1 SQVTM, CDR2 ANQGSEA. This CDR3 has 14 amino acids. The V end was cut by 6 bases, the J end by 6 bases, with 20 bases between. The CDR3 DNA sequence: TGCAGCGTCGCACGGGACACCCAAACGGATGGCTACACCTTC. It codes for CSVARDTQTDGYTF.

This clone was counted a single time. This clone may be a read error of a much larger clone one base away. The rearrangement uses TRBV27 and TRBJ1-5; D is undetermined. In germline, CDR1 is MNHEY, CDR2 SMNVEV (reference sequence). This CDR3 has 13 residues. V was cut by 3 bases and J by 4 bases, with 7 bases left in between. CDR3 sequence: CASSFAGNQPQHF. DNA of the CDR3: TGTGCCAGCAGTTTTGCGGGGAATCAGCCCCAGCATTTT.

The chain links TRBV7-9 to TRBJ1-6; 7 bases are a match to TRBD1. V shed 4 bases, J shed 4 bases, and the junction held 1 base outside the gene matches. Germline loops: CDR1 SEHNR, CDR2 FQNEAQ (reference sequence). The CDR3 runs to 14 residues. CDR3 nucleotide sequence: TGTGCCAGCAGCTGGGACAGTTATAATTCACCCCTCCACTTT. Translating gives CASSWDSYNSPLHF. The full variable domain, completed using reference TRBV7-9 and TRBJ1-6, is DTGVSQNPRHKITKRGQNVTFRCDPISEHNRLYWYRQTLGQGPEFLTYFQNEAQLEKSRLLSDRFSAERPKGSFSTLEIQRTEQGDSAMYLCASSWDSYNSPLHFGNGTRLTVT.

V gene TRBV11-2 combines with J gene TRBJ1-1; tentative D call: TRBD1 (6 bases). Germline V gene data show CDR1 as SGHAT and CDR2 as FQNNGV. The V end lost 6 bases, the J end lost 3 bases, and 17 bases lay between the germline ends. The CDR3 has 15 residues. The CDR3 coding sequence is TGTGCCAGCAGTCGAGGCGGGGGCAGGTACACTGAAGCTTTCTTT. It encodes CASSRGGGRYTEAFF.

J is TRBJ2-1 and V is TRBV11-3; 8 bases match TRBD2. The CDR3 covers 17 residues. The V gene's germline CDR1 is SGHNT and CDR2 YENEEA. Germline trimming cut 1 base from V and 8 bases from J; bases unmatched to any gene: 13. This CDR3 is CASSLGGTRVKGHEQFF. Written as DNA, the CDR3 is TGTGCCAGCAGCTTAGGTGGGACTAGGGTTAAGGGCCATGAGCAGTTCTTC.

This clone appeared a single time. The chain links TRBV4-3 to TRBJ1-2, with 9 bases identical to TRBD1. CDR3 length: 14 amino acids. The germline V gene encodes CDR1 LGHNA and CDR2 YSLEER. V shed 4 bases and J 5 bases; nucleotides not matched to a gene: 5. For the CDR3, the DNA is TGCGCCAGCAGCCCCTGGACAGGGGAGTATGGCTACACCTTC. Its translation is CASSPWTGEYGYTF.